Following are 4 T cell receptor beta chains from one sample sequenced in a study of Ad26.COV2.S vaccination and SARS-CoV-2 variants (dated by TCRdb to about 2021). The sample's treatment or condition, from its label and the paper: around 19 received Ad26.COV2.S at low or high dose, single or two shots; about five received placebo; per-sample allocation not given. Repertoires of vaccine and placebo recipients were sequenced from samples taken on day 63 after the first injection. The library was prepared using the immunoSEQ multiplex PCR assay. Drawn from immuneACCESS, this table holds only the in-frame rearrangements with V and J called that TCRdb kept. Clones are partly lost; checked studies trace under half to an unresolved V gene and leave the rest unexplained. Present in this sample are a few hundred thousand clones, 80% to 95% of which were seen just once. Jointly, the top ten make up 10% to 15% of the sample.

Sequenced here: peripheral blood, sampled in a trial of Ad26.COV2.S vaccine versus placebo. The receptors here all came from a person aged 18-60 years who received the Ad26.COV2.S COVID-19 vaccine or a placebo.

The rearrangement joins TRBV4-1 to TRBJ1-5; no clear D. The CDR3 is 12 residues long. V lost 2 bases to trimming and J lost 7 bases, with 6 bases between them. CDR1 and CDR2 (germline): MGHRA, YSYEKL. The CDR3 DNA is TGCGCCAGCAGCCAACTCGGACAGCCCCAGCATTTT. It is translated as CASSQLGQPQHF.

This chain uses TRBV10-1 with TRBJ2-7, with 10 positions matching TRBD2. This CDR3 has 14 residues. Germline V CDR1 and CDR2: WNHNN, SYGVQD (reference sequence). V lost 3 bases to trimming and J lost 5 bases; unmatched junction nucleotides: 4. CDR3 sequence reads: CASSDELAGHEQYF. The CDR3 DNA sequence: TGCGCCAGCAGTGATGAACTAGCGGGACACGAGCAGTACTTC.

The chain couples TRBV20-1 to TRBJ1-1; TRBD1 aligns across 10 bases. This CDR3 is 11 amino acids long. Germline V gene data show CDR1 as DFQATT and CDR2 as SNEGSKA (reference sequence). V was pared by 6 bases and J by 7 bases, with 2 bases of the junction left unmatched. CDR3 amino acids: CSARTGGEAFF. DNA for the CDR3: TGCAGTGCAAGGACAGGGGGTGAAGCTTTCTTT.

The rearrangement links TRBV20-1 to TRBJ1-1; perhaps TRBD1 as D (5 bases). The CDR3 sequence is 13 residues long. V shed 3 bases and J shed 5 bases, with 13 bases lying between them. Germline values: CDR1 DFQATT, CDR2 SNEGSKA (reference sequence). The CDR3 protein is CSASSGWMTEAFF. The CDR3 DNA reads TGCAGTGCTAGTTCAGGGTGGATGACTGAAGCTTTCTTT.